The rows below give T cell receptor beta chains drawn from one sample of a study of cytomegalovirus exposure and HLA in healthy donors. Clones were sequenced by immunoSEQ multiplex PCR, and TCRdb holds only the in-frame ones, with some missing. The sample lists about 190,000 clones; 81% were seen once. Sequencing was carried out using PBMCs. The receptors come from a man in his fifties in good health and CMV-seronegative. CDR3s include the opening cysteine and the closing phenylalanine or tryptophan.

V: TRBV5-1
J: TRBJ2-3
CDR3: CASSLAGDLQDTQYF

V: TRBV5-1
J: TRBJ1-2
CDR3: CASSDTGAEGYTF

V: TRBV27
J: TRBJ2-2
CDR3: CASSPSGGLRGGELFF

V: TRBV6-1
J: TRBJ1-1
CDR3: CASLLNTEAFF

V: TRBV7-2
J: TRBJ2-3
CDR3: CASSLENSNHADTQYF

V: TRBV7-9
J: TRBJ2-6
CDR3: CASRPGQGPGANVLTF

V: TRBV5-1
J: TRBJ2-7
CDR3: CASRLATAYEQYF

V: TRBV11-2
J: TRBJ2-3
CDR3: CASSGGVLTDTQYF

V: TRBV2
J: -
CDR3: CAGEGSGSYEQYF

V: TRBV18
J: TRBJ2-1
CDR3: CASSPQTGYNEQFF

V: TRBV7-9
J: TRBJ2-4
CDR3: CASSPTTGSEISAKNIQYF

V: TRBV5-6
J: TRBJ1-1
CDR3: CASSTDIIMNTEAFF

V: TRBV4-1
J: TRBJ1-4
CDR3: CASSRGQGYDEKLFF

V: TRBV4-3
J: TRBJ1-5
CDR3: CASSQDLAGDMAQHF

V: TRBV2
J: TRBJ1-4
CDR3: CASTRTVENEKLFF

V: TRBV19
J: TRBJ2-7
CDR3: CASSSGGAYEQYF

V: TRBV4-1
J: TRBJ2-7
CDR3: CASSQGAASSYEQYF